This entry lists 21 T cell receptor beta chains sequenced from one sample in a study of spatial heterogeneity in lung cancer. Sample time point: sample taken at primary tumor resection. From the 5' RACE reads, TCRdb called clonotypes with MiXCR, one entry per CDR3 protein. The table has tens of thousands of distinct CDR3 sequences, approximately 12% seen once. This specimen consisted of PBMCs, obtained at surgery. These TCRs come from a male donor with early-stage non-small cell lung cancer.

This clonotype occurred a few times. The chain has TRBV20-1 and TRBJ2-1, with 9 positions matching TRBD2. The CDR3 totals 15 residues. V was clipped by 2 bases and J by 3 bases; unmatched bases: 5. Per germline, CDR1 DFQATT and CDR2 SNEGSKA (reference sequence). The CDR3 spells CSARIGTSSYNEQFF. The CDR3 DNA is TGCAGTGCTAGAATTGGGACTAGCAGCTACAATGAGCAGTTCTTC.

The genes are TRBV7-2 and TRBJ2-1, with D maybe TRBD2 (7 bases). The CDR3 length is 15 residues. The germline V gene encodes CDR1 SGHTA and CDR2 FQGNSA. The V gene lost 5 bases and the J gene lost 8 bases, with 19 bases spanning the gap. Here the CDR3 reads CASSPGGGPWDEQFF. CDR3 coding DNA: TGTGCCAGCAGCCCCGGCGGGGGCCCATGGGATGAGCAGTTCTTC. Looking up the rest from reference TRBV7-2 and TRBJ2-1 gives the full variable domain: GAGVSQSPSNKVTEKGKDVELRCDPISGHTALYWYRQSLGQGLEFLIYFQGNSAPDKSGLPSDRFSAERTGGSVSTLTIQRTQQEDSAVYLCASSPGGGPWDEQFFGPGTRLTVL.

The chain joins TRBV28 to TRBJ2-1; tentative D call: TRBD2 (6 bases). The CDR3 loop spans 14 amino acids. With 7 bases removed from V and 3 bases from J, the gap between germline ends came to 13 bases. Germline CDR1 MDHEN, CDR2 SYDVKM. The CDR3 sequence: CASIFAGNYNEQFF. The CDR3 DNA reads as TGTGCCAGCATTTTTGCGGGGAACTACAATGAGCAGTTCTTC.

The gene calls are TRBV11-3 and TRBJ2-1; D possibly matches TRBD1 or TRBD2 (6 bases each). The germline V and J ends were trimmed by 5 bases and 9 bases, with 20 bases remaining between them. The V gene's germline CDR1 is SGHNT and CDR2 YENEEA. The CDR3 totals 15 residues. DNA of the CDR3: TGTGCCAGCAGCCCGCCTGGGGGCCTCGGGGGTGAGCAGTTCTTC. Residues: CASSPPGGLGGEQFF.

This clonotype has a count of ten or more. The chain links TRBV5-1 to TRBJ2-3; unclear D gene. V was clipped by 3 bases and J by 3 bases, with 23 bases between them. The germline V gene has CDR1 SGHRS and CDR2 YFSETQ. This CDR3 contains 18 residues. CDR3 residues: CASSSHRVSRIGTDTQYF. CDR3 sequence (DNA): TGCGCCAGCAGCTCCCATCGCGTGTCGAGAATTGGGACAGATACGCAGTATTTT. The complete variable domain, with remaining parts taken from reference TRBV5-1 and TRBJ2-3, reads KAGVTQTPRYLIKTRGQQVTLSCSPISGHRSVSWYQQTPGQGLQFLFEYFSETQRNKGNFPGRFSGRQFSNSRSEMNVSTLELGDSALYLCASSSHRVSRIGTDTQYFGPGTRLTVL.

This clonotype was seen more than once but under ten times. The V call is TRBV4-1, the J call TRBJ1-2; D uncertain. The CDR3 sequence is 14 residues long. The germline CDR1 and CDR2 sequences are MGHRA and YSYEKL. Trimming pared 0 bases from V and 4 bases from J, leaving 9 bases between. CDR3 residues: CASSQDPISYGYTF. The DNA for the CDR3 is TGCGCCAGCAGCCAAGACCCGATTAGCTATGGCTACACCTTC.

This clonotype was recorded at least ten times. This chain's CDR3 is CASSFRQSTDTQYF. CDR3 nucleotides: TGTGCCAGCAGCTTCCGACAGTCCACAGATACGCAGTATTTT. The rearrangement joins TRBV5-6 to TRBJ2-3, with a weak D call TRBD1 (5 bases). The germline V gene has CDR1 SGHDT and CDR2 YYEEEE. Trimming left V 2 bases short and J 2 bases short, with 9 bases between. The CDR3 is 14 residues long. The entire variable domain, with the rest obtained from reference TRBV5-6 and TRBJ2-3, is as follows: DAGVTQSPTHLIKTRGQQVTLRCSPKSGHDTVSWYQQALGQGPQFIFQYYEEEERQRGNFPDRFSGHQFPNYSSELNVNALLLGDSALYLCASSFRQSTDTQYFGPGTRLTVL.

This clonotype came up a few times. V usage is TRBV7-9 and J usage is TRBJ2-2; 7 bases line up with TRBD1. The germline CDR1 and CDR2 sequences are SEHNR and FQNEAQ (reference sequence). With 6 bases clipped from V and 6 bases from J, the junction kept 4 bases outside the gene matches. This CDR3 spans 13 amino acids. CDR3 sequence reads: CASRPTGPGELFF. The CDR3 region has the DNA TGTGCCAGCAGGCCGACAGGGCCCGGGGAGCTGTTTTTT. Looking up the rest from reference TRBV7-9 and TRBJ2-2 gives the full variable domain: DTGVSQNPRHKITKRGQNVTFRCDPISEHNRLYWYRQTLGQGPEFLTYFQNEAQLEKSRLLSDRFSAERPKGSFSTLEIQRTEQGDSAMYLCASRPTGPGELFFGEGSRLTVL.

This chain's CDR3 is CASRNVGGDTGELFF. Here the CDR3 DNA reads TGTGCCAGCAGAAATGTAGGGGGGGACACCGGGGAGCTGTTTTTT. V gene TRBV7-6 combines with J gene TRBJ2-2, with D possibly matching TRBD2 (7 bases). V lost 6 bases and J lost 3, with 14 bases in between. CDR1 and CDR2 from the germline V gene are SGHVS and FNYEAQ. This CDR3 contains 15 residues. The whole variable domain, filled in from reference TRBV7-6 and TRBJ2-2, reads GAGVSQSPRYKVTKRGQDVALRCDPISGHVSLYWYRQALGQGPEFLTYFNYEAQQDKSGLPNDRFSAERPEGSISTLTIQRTEQRDSAMYRCASRNVGGDTGELFFGEGSRLTVL.

This clonotype was found a few times. The chain combines TRBV20-1 with TRBJ2-5; D gene uncertain. The CDR3 totals 15 residues. Germline V gene sequence: CDR1 DFQATT, CDR2 SNEGSKA (reference sequence). The V and J ends lost 1 base and 7 bases respectively, with 19 bases between them. CDR3 DNA sequence: TGCAGTGCTAGAGTGAGAACCCCCTTAGTGGCGACCCAGTACTTC. This gives the protein CSARVRTPLVATQYF.

This clonotype has only a few counts. V is TRBV20-1 and J is TRBJ2-1, with TRBD2 matching over 11 bases. The germline CDR1 and CDR2 sequences are DFQATT and SNEGSKA (reference sequence). After removal of 2 bases from V and 1 base from J, the junction contained 4 bases not matched to a gene. The CDR3 has 16 amino acids. The CDR3 DNA reads as TGCAGTGCTAGAAGGCTAGCGGGAGGATCCTACAATGAGCAGTTCTTC. Translating gives CSARRLAGGSYNEQFF.

The sample holds many counts of this clonotype. The chain links TRBV28 to TRBJ1-6, with 8 bases identical to TRBD1. Germline V lookup: CDR1 MDHEN, CDR2 SYDVKM. Germline trimming cut 3 bases from V and 8 bases from J; bases unmatched to any gene: 9. This CDR3 spans 16 amino acids. This CDR3 reads CASSFWSQGAYSPLHF. CDR3 in DNA: TGTGCCAGCAGTTTCTGGTCCCAGGGGGCTTATTCACCCCTCCACTTT.

This clonotype has ten or more counts. V and J are TRBV6-4 and TRBJ2-3; D unclear. Per the germline V gene, CDR1 is MRHNA and CDR2 is SNTAGT. The CDR3 loop spans 14 amino acids. Trimming pared 5 bases from V and 1 base from J, leaving 10 bases between. The CDR3 DNA reads as TGTGCCAGCAGTCAAGGGATGGGCACAGATACGCAGTATTTT. Amino acids: CASSQGMGTDTQYF.

The chain recombines TRBV4-3 with TRBJ1-4; no reliable D call. This CDR3 contains 15 residues. Trimming removed 0 bases at V and 1 base at J, with 6 bases between. Per germline, CDR1 LGHNA and CDR2 YSLEER. The CDR3 region has the DNA TGCGCCAGCAGCCAAGAGGTCCGAACTAATGAAAAACTGTTTTTT. Translating gives CASSQEVRTNEKLFF.

The rearrangement links TRBV7-3 to TRBJ2-1, with 13 nucleotides matching TRBD2. There are 16 residues in the CDR3. The V gene end was trimmed by 2 bases and the J gene end by 8 bases; junction bases not matched to a gene: 6. Germline-derived CDR1 and CDR2 are SGHTA and FQGTGA. The CDR3 spells CASSLHTSGRADEQFF. DNA of the CDR3: TGTGCCAGCAGCTTACATACTAGCGGGAGGGCCGATGAGCAGTTCTTC.

The V gene is TRBV12-3 or TRBV12-4, the J gene TRBJ2-3, with TRBD2 matching over 12 bases. Trimming removed 6 bases from V and 5 bases from J; junction bases left unmatched: 3. The CDR3 is made up of 14 amino acids. In DNA, the CDR3 is TGTGCCAGCAGCCTGGGACTAGCGGGAGATACGCAGTATTTT. Residues: CASSLGLAGDTQYF.

The gene calls are TRBV9 and TRBJ2-5; D unresolved. Trimming removed 0 bases at V and 4 bases at J, with 13 bases between. The CDR3 extends over 15 amino acids. The germline gives CDR1 SGDLS, CDR2 YYNGEE. In DNA, the CDR3 is TGTGCCAGCAGCGTAGAGGCAGGAGTTTTAGAGACCCAGTACTTC. Its translation is CASSVEAGVLETQYF.

This clonotype was counted a few times. The chain has TRBV7-3 and TRBJ2-1; D assignment may be TRBD1 or TRBD2 (5 bases each). CDR1 and CDR2 from the germline V gene are SGHTA and FQGTGA. V lost 0 bases and J 2 bases, leaving 8 bases between the germline ends. This CDR3 comprises 15 residues. The CDR3 reads CASSLTGEPYNEQFF. CDR3 DNA: TGTGCCAGCAGCTTAACGGGGGAGCCCTACAATGAGCAGTTCTTC.

This clonotype was picked up a small number of times. The chain is built from TRBV7-6 and TRBJ2-7; TRBD2 matches at 11 bases. From germline, CDR1 is SGHVS and CDR2 FNYEAQ. This CDR3 spans 19 amino acids. V lost 3 bases, J lost 6 bases, and 19 bases stayed unmatched. CDR3 sequence reads: CASSFSPPGTSGVPAEQYF. In nucleotides, the CDR3 is TGTGCCAGCAGCTTCTCCCCTCCCGGGACTAGCGGCGTCCCAGCCGAGCAGTACTTC.

V usage is TRBV2 and J usage is TRBJ2-7; TRBD1 agrees at 8 bases. Trimming cost V 1 base and J 5 bases; bases outside gene matches: 4. CDR1 is SNHLY and CDR2 is FYNNEI in the germline V gene. The CDR3 extends over 14 amino acids. The CDR3 bases are TGTGCCAGCAGTGAAGGCAGGGGGCTCAACGAGCAGTACTTC. This codes for CASSEGRGLNEQYF.

The chain carries TRBV9 and TRBJ2-1; TRBD1 or TRBD2 may be the D gene (5 bases each). Trimming shortened V by 0 bases and J by 7 bases, and 14 bases separated the two germline ends. CDR1 SGDLS and CDR2 YYNGEE come from the germline V gene. CDR3 length: 15 amino acids. The CDR3 region is CASSVDGTRGNEQFF. Here the CDR3 DNA reads TGTGCCAGCAGCGTAGATGGGACCCGAGGGAATGAGCAGTTCTTC.